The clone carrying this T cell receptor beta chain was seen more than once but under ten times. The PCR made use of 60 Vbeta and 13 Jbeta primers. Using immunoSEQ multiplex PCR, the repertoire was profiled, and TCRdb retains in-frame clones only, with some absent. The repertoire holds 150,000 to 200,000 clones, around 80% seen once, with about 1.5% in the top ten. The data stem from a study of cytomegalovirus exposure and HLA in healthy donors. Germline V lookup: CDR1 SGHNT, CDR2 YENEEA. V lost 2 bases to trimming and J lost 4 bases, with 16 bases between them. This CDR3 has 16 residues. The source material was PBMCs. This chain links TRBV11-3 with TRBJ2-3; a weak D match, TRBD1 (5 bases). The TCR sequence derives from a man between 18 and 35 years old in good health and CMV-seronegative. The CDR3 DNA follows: TGTGCCAGCAGCTTATTTGTCCAGGGCCTGGCAGATACGCAGTATTTT. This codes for CASSLFVQGLADTQYF. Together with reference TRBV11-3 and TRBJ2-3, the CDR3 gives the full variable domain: EAGVVQSPRYKIIEKKQPVAFWCNPISGHNTLYWYLQNLGQGPELLIRYENEEAVDDSQLPKDRFSAERLKGVDSTLKIQPAELGDSAVYLCASSLFVQGLADTQYFGPGTRLTVL.